One sample yielded the 30 T cell receptor beta chains listed below, sequenced in a study of CD8 T cells in ankylosing spondylitis. One entry per CDR3 protein results from TCRdb running MiXCR on the 5' RACE reads. The table lists some 300,000 distinct CDR3 sequences, under 25% of them singletons, with approximately 3.7% in the top ten. Sequences were obtained from blood, either unsorted or a sorted T cell fraction (not recorded which). All receptors come from a female donor with ankylosing spondylitis or in good health (not recorded which).

The chain links TRBV2 to TRBJ1-6; D gene unclear. Germline CDR1 and CDR2: SNHLY and FYNNEI. V lost 9 bases, J lost 3 bases, and 9 bases lay in between. This CDR3 spans 13 amino acids. CDR3: CARRIDYNSPLHF. The CDR3, as DNA: TGTGCCAGAAGGATCGACTATAATTCACCCCTCCACTTT. The full variable domain, its missing parts supplied by reference TRBV2 and TRBJ1-6, is EPEVTQTPSHQVTQMGQEVILRCVPISNHLYFYWYRQILGQKVEFLVSFYNNEISEKSEIFDDQFSVERPDGSNFTLKIRSTKLEDSAMYFCARRIDYNSPLHFGNGTRLTVT.

The chain links TRBV12-3 or TRBV12-4 to TRBJ2-5; 9 positions match TRBD1. The CDR3 spans 16 residues. J was trimmed by 1 base and V by 2 bases; bases with no gene match: 5. CDR3 in DNA: TGTGCCAGCAGTTTAAACACAGGGGGCCTCCAAGAGACCCAGTACTTC. It encodes CASSLNTGGLQETQYF.

This clonotype has a handful of counts. This chain connects TRBV9 to TRBJ1-1; D is undetermined. Deletions cut 3 bases from V and 2 bases from J, with 14 bases between. Germline loops: CDR1 SGDLS, CDR2 YYNGEE. This CDR3 comprises 15 residues. Here the CDR3 DNA reads TGTGCCAGCAGCGCCGTCGGAAAACGAAACACTGAAGCTTTCTTT. Amino acids: CASSAVGKRNTEAFF.

This clonotype was counted between two and nine times. This sequence joins TRBV7-3 and TRBJ2-2; D is unclear. The CDR3 has 15 residues. Trimming removed 0 bases from V and 0 bases from J, with 5 bases in between. Germline assignment: CDR1 SGHTA and CDR2 FQGTGA. CDR3 DNA: TGTGCCAGCAGCTTAACCCCACCGAACACCGGGGAGCTGTTTTTT. It specifies CASSLTPPNTGELFF.

This clonotype was counted only a few times. The rearrangement links TRBV28 to TRBJ2-1; D unresolved. Deletions cut 4 bases from V and 6 bases from J, with 10 bases between. Germline V lookup: CDR1 MDHEN, CDR2 SYDVKM. CDR3 length: 13 residues. The CDR3 is CASSWGFVNEQFF. In DNA form, the CDR3 reads TGTGCCAGCAGTTGGGGTTTCGTCAATGAGCAGTTCTTC.

This clonotype was detected only a few times. The gene calls are TRBV4-3 and TRBJ2-1; 14 positions agree with TRBD2. The J segment lost 7 bases and the V segment lost 0 bases, leaving 8 bases of the junction unmatched. The CDR3 has 18 residues. Per germline, CDR1 LGHNA and CDR2 YSLEER. In DNA, the CDR3 is TGCGCCAGCAGCCAAGATCCGAGGGGACTAGCGGGAGTAAATGAGCAGTTCTTC. Translation: CASSQDPRGLAGVNEQFF.

This clonotype was observed a few times. J is TRBJ2-5 and V is TRBV15; D not certain. The CDR3 length is 13 residues. The ends were cut back, 0 bases at V and 5 bases at J, with 7 bases in the middle. The germline V gene encodes CDR1 LNHNV and CDR2 YYDKDF (reference sequence). The CDR3 sequence: CATSRDTLETQYF. The CDR3 DNA reads as TGTGCCACCAGCAGAGATACCCTGGAGACCCAGTACTTC.

This rearrangement joins TRBV20-1 to TRBJ1-2; TRBD1 aligns across 7 bases. Trimming at V came to 3 bases and at J to 7 bases, leaving 8 bases not matched to a gene. Germline lookup yields CDR1 DFQATT and CDR2 SNEGSKA (reference sequence). The CDR3 totals 13 residues. Here the CDR3 DNA reads TGCAGTGCTAGTACAGGGGACAGAGGTGGCTACACCTTC. Translated, it gives CSASTGDRGGYTF.

Regarding this clonotype: An end of the junction does not agree with germline; a read error may underlie this. The chain recombines TRBV28 with TRBJ2-2; 7 positions match TRBD1. The germline V gene encodes CDR1 MDHEN and CDR2 SYDVKM. The CDR3 is 13 residues long. CDR3 protein: CASSSVGPGGLFF. CDR3 DNA: TGTGCCAGCAGTTCCGTCGGGCCAGGGGGGCTGTTTTTT.

This clonotype has a handful of counts. The chain links TRBV29-1 to TRBJ1-2; 7 bases fit TRBD1. This CDR3 is 14 amino acids long. The V gene's germline CDR1 is SQVTM and CDR2 ANQGSEA. Trimming at V came to 6 bases and at J to 7 bases, leaving 14 bases not matched to a gene. CDR3 loop: CSVTRPDREFGYTF. CDR3 DNA sequence: TGCAGCGTCACTCGACCTGACAGGGAATTTGGCTACACCTTC.

This clonotype has at least ten counts. This chain joins TRBV11-1 and TRBJ2-2, with TRBD2 matching over 9 bases. CDR1 SGHAT and CDR2 FQDESV come from the germline V gene (reference sequence). The CDR3 sequence is 19 residues long. V was pared by 5 bases and J by 2 bases, with 15 bases of the junction left unmatched. CDR3 in amino acids: CASSPSILPGLANTGELFF. The DNA for the CDR3 is TGTGCCAGCAGCCCCAGTATCCTTCCGGGACTAGCAAACACCGGGGAGCTGTTTTTT.

The rearrangement joins TRBV6-6 to TRBJ2-7; D not resolved. Germline V CDR1 and CDR2: MNHNY, SVGAGI (reference sequence). V lost 0 bases and J 2 bases, leaving 11 bases between the germline ends. The CDR3 consists of 15 residues. CDR3 sequence reads: CASSYSRPSTYEQYF. The CDR3 nucleotides read TGTGCCAGCAGTTACTCTCGGCCCTCCACCTACGAGCAGTACTTC.

This chain connects TRBV21-1 to TRBJ1-2; the table assigns TRBD1, which was not confirmed against the DNA. TRBV21-1 is described as a pseudogene. The CDR3 has 12 residues. CDR3 sequence: CASRGPYYGYTF. The CDR3 bases are TGTGCCAGCAGGGGGCCATACTATGGCTACACCTTC.

The chain employs TRBV2 and TRBJ2-3, with 12 bases lining up with TRBD2. V dropped 4 bases and J dropped 2; count of bases not matched to a gene: 4. The CDR3 has 16 amino acids. CDR1 is SNHLY and CDR2 is FYNNEI in the germline V gene. DNA for the CDR3: TGTGCCAGCAGTGTACTAGCGGGAGGACCCACAGATACGCAGTATTTT. Its protein is CASSVLAGGPTDTQYF.

A few counts support this clonotype. The rearrangement joins TRBV7-2 to TRBJ1-1; unclear D gene. The CDR3 sequence is 13 residues long. Per germline, CDR1 SGHTA and CDR2 FQGNSA. Trimming cost V 5 bases and J 3 bases, with 10 bases left between them. CDR3 residues: CASSLEEDTEAFF. CDR3 DNA sequence: TGTGCCAGCAGCCTAGAAGAAGACACTGAAGCTTTCTTT.

Only a few counts were recorded for this clonotype. J is TRBJ2-5 and V is TRBV6-2 or TRBV6-3, with TRBD2 matching over 10 bases. The germline V gene encodes CDR1 MNHEY and CDR2 SVGEGT. J was trimmed by 5 bases and V by 5 bases; bases with no gene match: 8. CDR3 size: 15 residues. DNA of the CDR3: TGTGCCAGCAGTAAGCTAGCGGGAGTACAGGAGACCCAGTACTTC. It yields the protein CASSKLAGVQETQYF.

The chain joins TRBV3-1 to TRBJ2-2; no definite D call. CDR3 size: 14 residues. Germline V gene lookup returns CDR1 LGHDT and CDR2 YNNKEL (reference sequence). V was clipped by 1 base and J by 5 bases, with 8 bases between them. CDR3 in amino acids: CASSQGRLTGELFF. Written as DNA, the CDR3 is TGTGCCAGCAGCCAAGGACGACTGACCGGGGAGCTGTTTTTT. Full variable domain (remainder filled in from reference TRBV3-1 and TRBJ2-2): DTAVSQTPKYLVTQMGNDKSIKCEQNLGHDTMYWYKQDSKKFLKIMFSYNNKELIINETVPNRFSPKSPDKAHLNLHINSLELGDSAVYFCASSQGRLTGELFFGEGSRLTVL.

This clonotype appeared a few times. At one of its ends the junction is not consistent with the germline gene, which may arise from a read error. V usage is TRBV9 and J usage is TRBJ2-2, with D perhaps given as TRBD1 or TRBD2 (5 bases each). This CDR3 contains 14 residues. Germline CDR1 and CDR2: SGDLS and YYNGEE. The DNA of the CDR3 is TGTGCCAGCAGCGTGGGGCTATTAACCGGGGAGCTATTTTTT. Translating it yields CASSVGLLTGELFF.

J is TRBJ2-3 and V is TRBV5-6, with unresolved D. Germline lookup yields CDR1 SGHDT and CDR2 YYEEEE. Between the trimmed V and J ends, which lost 0 bases and 4 bases, there was a span of 6 bases. The CDR3 consists of 13 residues. CDR3 coding DNA: TGTGCCAGCAGCTTGGTCGTTCCAGATACGCAGTATTTT. It specifies CASSLVVPDTQYF.

Ten or more counts support this clonotype. The rearrangement links TRBV7-8 to TRBJ1-1, with D possibly matching TRBD1 (5 bases). Trimming took off 1 base at V and 0 bases at J, with 9 bases between the two ends. CDR1 and CDR2 from the germline V gene are SGHVS and FQNEAQ. The CDR3 is 15 amino acids. In nucleotides, the CDR3 is TGTGCCAGCAGCTTAGGTTCAGGGATGAACACTGAAGCTTTCTTT. It codes for CASSLGSGMNTEAFF.

The table lists this clonotype with a few counts. The rearrangement links TRBV7-2 to TRBJ2-2; D is uncertain. Germline loops: CDR1 SGHTA, CDR2 FQGNSA. This CDR3 spans 14 amino acids. V was trimmed by 6 bases and J by 5 bases, leaving 13 bases between them. CDR3 amino acids: CASSLGWSTGELFF. CDR3 nucleotides: TGTGCCAGCAGTCTGGGGTGGTCGACCGGGGAGCTGTTTTTT.

This clonotype was detected once. This chain joins TRBV2 and TRBJ2-5; tentatively, D is TRBD1 (6 bases). Germline V CDR1 and CDR2: SNHLY, FYNNEI. The CDR3 totals 11 residues. Trimming took 6 bases from V and 11 from J, leaving 13 bases between them. This CDR3 is CASRNYGTQYF. The CDR3 coding sequence is TGTGCCAGCAGAAACTACGGGACACAGTACTTC.

The chain is built from TRBV9 and TRBJ2-1; D might be TRBD1 (6 bases). Trimming took 4 bases from V and 1 from J, leaving 21 bases between them. In germline, CDR1 is SGDLS, CDR2 YYNGEE. The CDR3 totals 18 residues. CDR3 sequence (DNA): TGTGCCAGCAGCTACCAGGGGTTTGGCTTTGGGTCCTACAATGAGCAGTTCTTC. It codes for CASSYQGFGFGSYNEQFF.

There are a few counts of this clonotype. Written as DNA, the CDR3 is TGTGCCACCGCTAGGGTCCGGACGTCGGAGCAGTACTTC. As protein: CATARVRTSEQYF. The V and J genes are TRBV27 and TRBJ2-7; D unresolved. V shed 10 bases and J shed 7 bases, with 20 bases lying between them. Per the germline V gene, CDR1 is MNHEY and CDR2 is SMNVEV (reference sequence). The CDR3 consists of 13 residues.

This clonotype has just a few counts. V usage is TRBV7-2 and J usage is TRBJ2-1; 12 bases map to TRBD1. The CDR3 length is 16 residues. Germline V lookup: CDR1 SGHTA, CDR2 FQGNSA. Trimming cost V 5 bases and J 5 bases; bases outside gene matches: 7. The CDR3 sequence: CASSQAGTGGHNEQFF. Written as DNA, the CDR3 is TGTGCCAGCAGCCAGGCCGGGACAGGGGGCCACAATGAGCAGTTCTTC.

V usage is TRBV6-5 and J usage is TRBJ2-5, with 11 bases that match TRBD2. Germline CDR1 MNHEY, CDR2 SVGAGI. This CDR3 region has 17 residues. Trimming at V came to 0 bases and at J to 4 bases, leaving 7 bases not matched to a gene. DNA for the CDR3: TGTGCCAGCAGTTACTCAGAACTAGCGGGAGAAGGAGAGACCCAGTACTTC. Translating it yields CASSYSELAGEGETQYF.

This clonotype was detected only a few times. The rearrangement joins TRBV7-2 to TRBJ1-2; tentative D call: TRBD1 (6 bases). CDR3 length: 16 amino acids. Germline V gene data show CDR1 as SGHTA and CDR2 as FQGNSA. Trimming shortened V by 1 base and J by 3 bases, and 15 bases separated the two germline ends. The DNA for the CDR3 is TGTGCCAGCAGCTTAGTAGTCGCCAGGGGTGACTATGGCTACACCTTC. It encodes CASSLVVARGDYGYTF.

There are a few counts of this clonotype. The V and J genes are TRBV7-2 and TRBJ2-3, with D perhaps being TRBD1 or TRBD2 (5 bases each). The germline gives CDR1 SGHTA, CDR2 FQGNSA. The V end lost 4 bases, the J end lost 5 bases, and 19 bases lay between the germline ends. The CDR3 sequence is 16 residues long. The CDR3 coding sequence is TGTGCCAGCAGCTCGCCCACTAGGGGTTTCAGAGATACGCAGTATTTT. Its translation is CASSSPTRGFRDTQYF. Variable domain in full (rest from reference TRBV7-2 and TRBJ2-3): GAGVSQSPSNKVTEKGKDVELRCDPISGHTALYWYRQSLGQGLEFLIYFQGNSAPDKSGLPSDRFSAERTGGSVSTLTIQRTQQEDSAVYLCASSSPTRGFRDTQYFGPGTRLTVL.

This clonotype turned up a few times. The chain links TRBV20-1 to TRBJ2-1; 7 nucleotides line up with TRBD2. Germline values: CDR1 DFQATT, CDR2 SNEGSKA (reference sequence). The CDR3 is 13 amino acids. J gave up 8 bases and V 6 bases, and 10 bases lay outside the gene matches. CDR3 coding DNA: TGCAGTGCCCTCCGTCCCGCGGGAGATGAGCAGTTCTTC. This gives the protein CSALRPAGDEQFF.

This chain joins TRBV7-2 and TRBJ2-7; D is unclear. V was pared by 0 bases and J by 7 bases, with 13 bases between. CDR1 is SGHTA and CDR2 is FQGNSA in the germline V gene. The CDR3 has 14 amino acids. The CDR3 region has the DNA TGTGCCAGCAGCTTAGCCAGGCAAGACTCGGAGCAGTACTTC. It is translated as CASSLARQDSEQYF. Based on the CDR3 plus reference TRBV7-2 and TRBJ2-7, the full variable domain is GAGVSQSPSNKVTEKGKDVELRCDPISGHTALYWYRQSLGQGLEFLIYFQGNSAPDKSGLPSDRFSAERTGGSVSTLTIQRTQQEDSAVYLCASSLARQDSEQYFGPGTRLTVT.